These 29 T cell receptor beta chains were sequenced from one sample in a study of blood T cell repertoires in COVID-19. Some clones are missing from TCRdb's copy, which holds only in-frame ones; the method was immunoSEQ multiplex PCR. The data contain hundreds of thousands of clones, approximately 86% of them seen just once; the ten biggest clones take up roughly 3.5%. The material sequenced was PBMCs or T cells enriched from blood (not recorded which). The origin of the receptors is a woman in her thirties or forties with acute COVID-19.

This rearrangement joins TRBV7-2 to TRBJ1-6, with 7 bases identical to TRBD1. The CDR3 runs to 15 residues. Germline CDR1 and CDR2: SGHTA and FQGNSA. V lost 4 bases and J lost 6; bases outside the gene matches: 6. CDR3 amino acids: CASSSRQGSNSPLHF. DNA of the CDR3: TGTGCCAGCAGCTCCAGACAGGGCAGTAATTCACCCCTCCACTTT.

The J gene is TRBJ2-5, the V gene TRBV7-3, with D tentatively TRBD2 (5 bases). The CDR3 has 13 amino acids. Germline CDR1 SGHTA, CDR2 FQGTGA. V was trimmed by 5 bases and J by 4 bases, leaving 11 bases between them. CDR3 in DNA: TGTGCCAGCAGCCCCCCGGGGTCAGAGACCCAGTACTTC. Translation: CASSPPGSETQYF. The whole variable domain, remainder taken from reference TRBV7-3 and TRBJ2-5, is GAGVSQTPSNKVTEKGKYVELRCDPISGHTALYWYRQSLGQGPEFLIYFQGTGAADDSGLPNDRFFAVRPEGSVSTLKIQRTERGDSAVYLCASSPPGSETQYFGPGTRLLVL.

This chain uses TRBV7-9 with TRBJ2-5; D is possibly TRBD2 (5 bases). In germline, CDR1 is SEHNR, CDR2 FQNEAQ (reference sequence). The CDR3 spans 15 residues. V gave up 8 bases and J gave up 4 bases, with 20 bases separating them. CDR3 bases: TGTGCCAGCCTCTCCGCGGCTAGCCCCGGAGAGACCCAGTACTTC. Its protein is CASLSAASPGETQYF.

The V gene is TRBV19, the J gene TRBJ2-7, with D possibly matching TRBD2 (5 bases). V was cut by 3 bases and J by 5 bases, with 17 bases left in between. Germline V gives CDR1 LNHDA, CDR2 SQIVND (reference sequence). The CDR3 length is 15 residues. This CDR3 reads CASSMSASRSDEQYF. Written as DNA, the CDR3 is TGTGCCAGTAGTATGTCGGCTAGCCGTTCCGACGAGCAGTACTTC.

This chain uses TRBV9 with TRBJ1-2; D is unclear. The CDR3 consists of 15 residues. The V gene lost 0 bases and the J gene lost 0 bases, with 9 bases spanning the gap. Per germline, CDR1 SGDLS and CDR2 YYNGEE. The CDR3 loop is CASSVDPLSNYGYTF. The CDR3 DNA reads as TGTGCCAGCAGCGTAGATCCGTTGTCTAACTATGGCTACACCTTC.

This clone appeared a few times. The rearrangement links TRBV20-1 to TRBJ2-7, with TRBD2 matching over 9 bases. Germline CDR1 and CDR2: DFQATT and SNEGSKA (reference sequence). This CDR3 contains 13 residues. V shed 3 bases, J shed 4 bases, and the junction held 4 bases outside the gene matches. CDR3 region: CSASLAGRYEQYF. The CDR3 DNA follows: TGCAGTGCTAGTCTAGCGGGAAGGTACGAGCAGTACTTC.

V and J are TRBV3-1 (or the pseudogene TRBV3-2) and TRBJ2-3; 11 positions match TRBD2. This CDR3 has 16 residues. J gave up 4 bases and V 5 bases, and 8 bases lay outside the gene matches. Germline V gene data show CDR1 as LGHDT and CDR2 as YNNKEL (reference sequence). Here the CDR3 DNA reads TGTGCCAGCAGCTCATATAGCGGGAGGGGGGCAGATACGCAGTATTTT. Translated, it gives CASSSYSGRGADTQYF.

CDR3 residues: CASSPETSGSWNEQFF. The CDR3 DNA reads TGCGCCAGCAGCCCGGAGACTAGCGGGAGTTGGAATGAGCAGTTCTTC. This chain connects TRBV5-1 to TRBJ2-1; 12 nucleotides agree with TRBD2. Trimming took 4 bases from V and 7 from J; bases not matched to a gene: 9. The CDR3 runs to 16 residues. In germline, CDR1 is SGHRS, CDR2 YFSETQ. Full variable domain (remainder filled in from reference TRBV5-1 and TRBJ2-1): KAGVTQTPRYLIKTRGQQVTLSCSPISGHRSVSWYQQTPGQGLQFLFEYFSETQRNKGNFPGRFSGRQFSNSRSEMNVSTLELGDSALYLCASSPETSGSWNEQFFGPGTRLTVL.

V is TRBV27 and J is TRBJ1-2; TRBD1 matches at 10 bases. This CDR3 has 15 amino acids. Germline V gives CDR1 MNHEY, CDR2 SMNVEV (reference sequence). V was pared by 4 bases and J by 7 bases, with 9 bases of the junction left unmatched. CDR3: CASSSAGTGVLGYTF. The DNA of the CDR3 is TGTGCCAGCAGTTCAGCCGGGACAGGGGTTCTTGGCTACACCTTC.

This chain links TRBV2 with TRBJ1-1; possibly TRBD1 for D (5 bases). V was cut by 11 bases and J by 5 bases, with 18 bases left in between. This CDR3 comprises 13 residues. Germline lookup yields CDR1 SNHLY and CDR2 FYNNEI. The CDR3 nucleotides read TGTGCCGGAGGGGCGTGGGATCGGACTGAAGCTTTCTTT. This sequence encodes CAGGAWDRTEAFF.

This clone was seen many times. This chain connects TRBV19 to TRBJ2-7; possible D gene TRBD2, 6 bases. This CDR3 region has 16 residues. Germline CDR1 and CDR2: LNHDA and SQIVND (reference sequence). The V gene lost 1 base and the J gene lost 0 bases, with 13 bases spanning the gap. The CDR3 here is CASSIVTSDFSYEQYF. CDR3 coding DNA: TGTGCCAGTAGTATAGTGACTAGTGATTTCTCCTACGAGCAGTACTTC.

The chain combines TRBV7-3 with TRBJ2-3, with TRBD2 matching over 11 bases. The CDR3 runs to 16 residues. V was clipped by 6 bases and J by 2 bases; unmatched bases: 7. Germline V gene lookup returns CDR1 SGHTA and CDR2 FQGTGA. CDR3 DNA: TGTGCCAGCAGTTCACGGACTAGCGGGTTCACAGATACGCAGTATTTT. It specifies CASSSRTSGFTDTQYF.

The V and J genes are TRBV14 and TRBJ1-1; D gene ambiguous. Germline CDR1 is SGHDN and CDR2 is FVKESK. The CDR3 is made up of 17 amino acids. V lost 0 bases to trimming and J lost 0 bases, with 14 bases between them. For the CDR3, the DNA is TGTGCCAGCAGCCAAGAACTCCTCACGGTTTTGAACACTGAAGCTTTCTTT. It specifies CASSQELLTVLNTEAFF. The entire variable domain, with the rest obtained from reference TRBV14 and TRBJ1-1, is as follows: EAGVTQFPSHSVIEKGQTVTLRCDPISGHDNLYWYRRVMGKEIKFLLHFVKESKQDESGMPNNRFLAERTGGTYSTLKVQPAELEDSGVYFCASSQELLTVLNTEAFFGQGTRLTVV.

The chain employs TRBV10-1 and TRBJ2-3; TRBD1 agrees at 9 bases. The germline gives CDR1 WNHNN, CDR2 SYGVQD (reference sequence). The V and J ends lost 9 bases and 2 bases, in that order; junction bases with no gene match: 6. The CDR3 covers 14 residues. The CDR3 sequence is CASSRDRATDTQYF. Written as DNA, the CDR3 is TGCGCCAGTTCCCGGGACAGGGCCACAGATACGCAGTATTTT.

The rearrangement links TRBV27 to TRBJ2-6; 9 bases align to TRBD1. Trimming took 3 bases from V and 0 from J; bases not matched to a gene: 0. There are 16 residues in the CDR3. Germline CDR1 and CDR2: MNHEY and SMNVEV (reference sequence). Here the CDR3 reads CASSLTGGSGANVLTF. CDR3 nucleotides: TGTGCCAGCAGTTTGACAGGGGGCTCTGGGGCCAACGTCCTGACTTTC.

This clone was observed a few times. The chain's CDR3 is CSASQTGTSGRNEQFF. CDR3 in DNA: TGCAGTGCTAGTCAAACCGGGACTAGCGGGAGAAATGAGCAGTTCTTC. The chain combines TRBV20-1 with TRBJ2-1, with 14 bases fitting TRBD2. Germline CDR1 is DFQATT and CDR2 is SNEGSKA (reference sequence). After removal of 3 bases from V and 7 bases from J, the junction contained 8 bases not matched to a gene. The CDR3 covers 16 residues.

The J gene is TRBJ2-2, the V gene TRBV24-1; D is unclear. The CDR3 loop spans 14 amino acids. CDR1 is KGHDR, CDR2 SFDVKD, per germline. V was clipped by 7 bases and J by 3 bases, with 11 bases between them. CDR3 amino acids: CATSPNRDTGELFF. The CDR3 bases are TGTGCCACCAGCCCAAACCGCGACACCGGGGAGCTGTTTTTT.

The chain uses TRBV9 and TRBJ1-5; TRBD1 matches 9 bases. The germline V gene encodes CDR1 SGDLS and CDR2 YYNGEE. With V trimmed by 4 bases and J by 11 bases, 10 bases remained unmatched. The CDR3 is made up of 14 amino acids. The CDR3 spells CASSPGDREGSQHF. For the CDR3, the DNA is TGTGCCAGCAGCCCAGGGGACAGGGAAGGGTCCCAGCATTTT.

CDR3 residues: CASSLERGNTEAFF. The CDR3 DNA follows: TGCGCCAGCAGCTTGGAACGGGGGAACACTGAAGCTTTCTTT. This chain joins TRBV5-1 and TRBJ1-1, with unresolved D. Trimming removed 0 bases at V and 1 base at J, with 7 bases between. The CDR3 loop spans 14 amino acids. Germline CDR1 and CDR2: SGHRS and YFSETQ. Based on the CDR3 plus reference TRBV5-1 and TRBJ1-1, the full variable domain is KAGVTQTPRYLIKTRGQQVTLSCSPISGHRSVSWYQQTPGQGLQFLFEYFSETQRNKGNFPGRFSGRQFSNSRSEMNVSTLELGDSALYLCASSLERGNTEAFFGQGTRLTVV.

This chain uses TRBV7-8 with TRBJ2-7; D is unclear. V was shortened by 2 bases and J by 5 bases, with 13 bases between the two germline ends. The CDR3 spans 14 residues. Germline values: CDR1 SGHVS, CDR2 FQNEAQ. CDR3 in DNA: TGTGCCAGCAGCTTATTAACAGCCTCGGACGAGCAGTACTTC. Residues: CASSLLTASDEQYF. The entire variable domain, with the rest obtained from reference TRBV7-8 and TRBJ2-7, is as follows: GAGVSQSPRYKVAKRGQDVALRCDPISGHVSLFWYQQALGQGPEFLTYFQNEAQLDKSGLPSDRFFAERPEGSVSTLKIQRTQQEDSAVYLCASSLLTASDEQYFGPGTRLTVT.

This chain connects TRBV10-1 to TRBJ2-3, with D possibly TRBD2 on 5 matching bases. V was cut by 2 bases and J by 11 bases, with 8 bases left in between. The V gene's germline CDR1 is WNHNN and CDR2 SYGVQD (reference sequence). This CDR3 region has 11 residues. The CDR3 region has the DNA TGCGCCAGCAGTGAGACTAGTAAGCAGTATTTT. Translation: CASSETSKQYF.

The chain has TRBV29-1 and TRBJ2-3, with a weak D call TRBD1 (6 bases). The CDR3 extends over 15 amino acids. Germline CDR1 is SQVTM and CDR2 is ANQGSEA. The germline V and J ends were trimmed by 3 bases and 3 bases, with 16 bases remaining between them. The CDR3 reads CSVDGVRGRTDTQYF. In nucleotides, the CDR3 is TGCAGCGTTGATGGAGTGAGGGGGAGAACAGATACGCAGTATTTT.

V usage is TRBV25-1 and J usage is TRBJ2-7; a possible D gene is TRBD2 (6 bases). V shed 4 bases and J shed 3 bases, with 10 bases lying between them. Looked up from germline, CDR1 is MGHDK and CDR2 is SYGVNS. The length of the CDR3 is 13 residues. In DNA form, the CDR3 reads TGTGCCAGCAGTGGGGACTTCTACTACGAGCAGTACTTC. Translation gives CASSGDFYYEQYF.

This chain joins TRBV19 and TRBJ1-4; D remains unclear. The germline V gene encodes CDR1 LNHDA and CDR2 SQIVND (reference sequence). Between the trimmed V and J ends, which lost 6 bases and 3 bases, there was a span of 14 bases. The CDR3 has 15 amino acids. CDR3 in amino acids: CASRREGDSNEKLFF. CDR3 DNA sequence: TGTGCCAGTAGGAGAGAGGGAGATTCTAATGAAAAACTGTTTTTT.

The gene calls are TRBV6-5 and TRBJ2-6; D might be TRBD2 (6 bases). V lost 2 bases to trimming and J lost 2 bases, with 10 bases between them. In germline, CDR1 is MNHEY, CDR2 SVGAGI. The CDR3 spans 16 residues. The DNA for the CDR3 is TGTGCCAGCAGTTACGGAGGGCGGGCTGGGGCCAACGTCCTGACTTTC. Translated: CASSYGGRAGANVLTF.

The chain employs TRBV10-3 and TRBJ1-4; 8 nucleotides line up with TRBD1. The germline V gene has CDR1 ENHRY and CDR2 SYGVKD. This CDR3 spans 15 amino acids. V shed 2 bases and J 8 bases; nucleotides not matched to a gene: 7. The CDR3 DNA reads as TGTGCCATCAGTGAGGGGCAGGGGGCCCGAGAAAAACTGTTTTTT. As protein: CAISEGQGAREKLFF.

The genes are TRBV11-2 and TRBJ2-1, with D possibly being TRBD2 (6 bases). This CDR3 has 16 residues. The V and J ends lost 4 bases and 4 bases respectively, with 17 bases between them. Germline loops: CDR1 SGHAT, CDR2 FQNNGV. The CDR3 DNA follows: TGTGCCAGCAGCTCATATTCCGGGACTGGATACAATGAGCAGTTCTTC. The encoded protein is CASSSYSGTGYNEQFF.

This chain uses TRBV19 with TRBJ2-3; perhaps TRBD1 as D (5 bases). Germline V gene lookup returns CDR1 LNHDA and CDR2 SQIVND (reference sequence). The CDR3 extends over 11 amino acids. Trimming left V 8 bases short and J 6 bases short, with 9 bases between. The CDR3 bases are TGTGCCAGTTCAGGGTCCGATACGCAGTATTTT. Protein sequence: CASSGSDTQYF.

The V gene is TRBV27, the J gene TRBJ1-1, with D unclear. V was shortened by 6 bases and J by 6 bases, with 20 bases between the two germline ends. Germline V gene sequence: CDR1 MNHEY, CDR2 SMNVEV (reference sequence). CDR3 length: 15 residues. CDR3 nucleotide sequence: TGTGCCAGCAGCATAACTACGGGTCCTTATTCTGAAGCTTTCTTT. It translates to CASSITTGPYSEAFF.